The 12 T cell receptor beta chains below come from one sample, sequenced in a study of shared clonotypes between healthy human individuals. Measured with immunoSEQ multiplex PCR; TCRdb has only the in-frame clones, and not every one. The repertoire holds under 2,500,000 clones, nearly 97% seen once, with around 0.13% in the top ten. The specimen was naive CD4+ T cells sorted from blood. The subset: CD45RA+ positively selected. The receptors here all came from a man between 18 and 35 years old in good health.

The chain links TRBV9 to TRBJ2-2; 7 bases fit TRBD1. Trimming took 5 bases from V and 2 from J; bases not matched to a gene: 6. This CDR3 has 15 residues. Germline loops: CDR1 SGDLS, CDR2 YYNGEE. CDR3 sequence (DNA): TGTGCCAGCAGACGAGGGGGCACCAACACCGGGGAGCTGTTTTTT. The encoded protein is CASRRGGTNTGELFF.

This sequence joins TRBV7-9 and TRBJ1-4; the D gene is possibly TRBD1 (6 bases). There are 14 residues in the CDR3. Per germline, CDR1 SEHNR and CDR2 FQNEAQ (reference sequence). Between the trimmed V and J ends, which lost 3 bases and 5 bases, there was a span of 10 bases. The chain's CDR3 is CASSFRTENEKLFF. For the CDR3, the DNA is TGTGCCAGCAGCTTCAGGACAGAAAATGAAAAACTGTTTTTT.

The J gene is TRBJ1-2, the V gene TRBV30; 12 positions agree with TRBD1. The CDR3 is 14 amino acids. V lost 0 bases and J lost 6; bases outside the gene matches: 2. In germline, CDR1 is GTSNPN, CDR2 SVGIG (reference sequence). In DNA form, the CDR3 reads TGTGCCTGGAGTGTGGGACAGGGGGCCCATGGCTACACCTTC. Its protein is CAWSVGQGAHGYTF.

The chain employs TRBV30 and TRBJ2-3, with a tentative D call TRBD1 (6 bases). The CDR3 sequence is 13 residues long. The germline CDR1 and CDR2 sequences are GTSNPN and SVGIG (reference sequence). Trimming stripped 5 bases from V and 1 base from J, with 10 bases between. DNA for the CDR3: TGTGCCTGGTCAGGGGTCCGCACAGATACGCAGTATTTT. Its translation is CAWSGVRTDTQYF. The full variable domain, with the rest looked up from reference TRBV30 and TRBJ2-3, is SQTIHQWPATLVQPVGSPLSLECTVEGTSNPNLYWYRQAAGRGLQLLFYSVGIGQISSEVPQNLSASRPQDRQFILSSKKLLLSDSGFYLCAWSGVRTDTQYFGPGTRLTVL.

Only one count was recorded for this clone. CDR3 sequence (DNA): TGTGCCAGCAGCCCCCTCAGGGGACTTGGTGGAAACACCATATATTTT. Amino acids: CASSPLRGLGGNTIYF. The rearrangement joins TRBV5-6 to TRBJ1-3; D perhaps matches TRBD1 (6 bases). Germline V gene lookup returns CDR1 SGHDT and CDR2 YYEEEE. The CDR3 is 16 residues long. With 4 bases removed from V and 3 bases from J, the gap between germline ends came to 17 bases.

The J gene is TRBJ1-5, the V gene TRBV28; a weak D match, TRBD1 (6 bases). Trimming pared 4 bases from V and 11 bases from J, leaving 12 bases between. Germline V gives CDR1 MDHEN, CDR2 SYDVKM. The length of the CDR3 is 12 residues. CDR3 in DNA: TGTGCCAGCAGTTCAGGGGCTGGGGCCCAGCATTTT. It translates to CASSSGAGAQHF.

The chain is built from TRBV7-2 and TRBJ1-4; D is ambiguous. The V end lost 3 bases, the J end lost 8 bases, and 13 bases lay between the germline ends. The CDR3 is 14 residues long. Germline CDR1 and CDR2: SGHTA and FQGNSA. The CDR3 nucleotides read TGTGCCAGCAGCTTCGCGGGTCCCGGGGAAAAACTGTTTTTT. Encoded protein: CASSFAGPGEKLFF.

This chain links TRBV27 with TRBJ2-1; D remains ambiguous. V was shortened by 6 bases and J by 0 bases, with 9 bases between the two germline ends. Germline V gene data show CDR1 as MNHEY and CDR2 as SMNVEV (reference sequence). The length of the CDR3 is 14 residues. The CDR3 DNA reads TGTGCCAGCAGAGTTGGGAACTCCTACAATGAGCAGTTCTTC. Residues: CASRVGNSYNEQFF.

The chain couples TRBV6-5 to TRBJ2-7; D could derive from TRBD1 or TRBD2 (6 bases each). The germline CDR1 and CDR2 sequences are MNHEY and SVGAGI. The ends were cut back, 6 bases at V and 10 bases at J, with 13 bases in the middle. The CDR3 contains 11 residues. CDR3: CASSSPGAQYF. Here the CDR3 DNA reads TGTGCCAGCAGCTCTCCGGGGGCCCAGTACTTC.

This chain joins TRBV7-2 and TRBJ1-1, with D uncertain. Looked up from germline, CDR1 is SGHTA and CDR2 is FQGNSA. The CDR3 consists of 15 residues. The germline V and J ends were trimmed by 3 bases and 1 base, with 12 bases remaining between them. The CDR3 loop reads CASSFSGVGNTEAFF. CDR3 nucleotides: TGTGCCAGCAGCTTCTCGGGAGTCGGGAACACTGAAGCTTTCTTT.

The chain is built from TRBV7-8 and TRBJ1-6; D perhaps matches TRBD1 (6 bases). Trimming removed 0 bases from V and 10 bases from J, with 13 bases in between. CDR1 is SGHVS, CDR2 FQNEAQ, per germline. The CDR3 spans 15 residues. CDR3 region: CASSLAHGGQSPLHF. The CDR3, as DNA: TGTGCCAGCAGCTTAGCGCACGGGGGGCAATCACCCCTCCACTTT.

CDR3 protein: CASRRTGIHEQYF. DNA of the CDR3: TGTGCCAGCAGGAGGACAGGGATCCACGAGCAGTACTTC. The chain employs TRBV6-5 and TRBJ2-7, with TRBD1 matching 8 bases. The CDR3 covers 13 residues. The germline V gene has CDR1 MNHEY and CDR2 SVGAGI. V dropped 6 bases and J dropped 5; count of bases not matched to a gene: 6.